Given below is one T cell receptor (beta chain) in context. Its target is unknown. This PCR relied on a set of 60 Vbeta primers and 13 Jbeta primers. Produced via immunoSEQ multiplex PCR; TCRdb's table is partial and in-frame only. The repertoire consists of some 180,000 clones, with 87% occurring once and the leading ten covering over 0.2%. The source of the sample is a study of cytomegalovirus exposure and HLA in healthy donors. CDR1 PRHDT and CDR2 FYEKMQ come from the germline V gene (reference sequence). The CDR3 has 13 residues. With 7 bases removed from V and 6 bases from J, the gap between germline ends came to 14 bases. Study observations and caveats: Per published reports, the classifier diagnosed cytomegalovirus status with high specificity and sensitivity.

The sequenced material came from PBMCs. The V and J genes are TRBV13 and TRBJ2-3; D gene unclear. The receptor was isolated from a girl less than two years old in good health and CMV-seronegative. As DNA, the CDR3 is TGTGCCAGCACCAACGCACCGAGGGATACGCAGTATTTT. This gives the protein CASTNAPRDTQYF.